These 16 T cell receptor beta chains share one sample of origin, sequenced in a study of blood T cell repertoires in COVID-19. The method was immunoSEQ multiplex PCR; TCRdb's version includes in-frame clones alone and lacks a portion of them. This sample carries 360,000 or so clones, about 90% of them seen once, and the ten largest clones take approximately 3.1%. What was sequenced was PBMCs or T cells enriched from blood (not recorded which). These receptor sequences come from a woman aged 30 to 39 who had recovered from COVID-19.

This chain connects TRBV29-1 to TRBJ1-2, with D perhaps matching TRBD1 (5 bases). Germline V lookup: CDR1 SQVTM, CDR2 ANQGSEA. V shed 4 bases and J shed 7 bases, with 13 bases lying between them. This CDR3 is 12 amino acids long. The CDR3 spells CSVGWAGSGYTF. CDR3 bases: TGCAGCGTTGGGTGGGCAGGGTCTGGCTACACCTTC.

The chain uses TRBV9 and TRBJ2-1, with TRBD2 as a possible D gene (6 bases). There are 14 residues in the CDR3. CDR1 is SGDLS, CDR2 YYNGEE, per germline. Trimming left V 2 bases short and J 6 bases short, with 12 bases between. In DNA form, the CDR3 reads TGTGCCAGCAGCGTTTCGGCGGGGATCAATGAGCAGTTCTTC. Amino acids: CASSVSAGINEQFF.

In this sample, this clone turned up a few times. CDR3 sequence: CASSQDPRGITEAFF. The CDR3 coding sequence is TGTGCCAGCAGCCAAGATCCGCGGGGAATCACTGAAGCTTTCTTT. This rearrangement joins TRBV3-1 (or the pseudogene TRBV3-2) to TRBJ1-1; unclear D gene. Germline V gene lookup returns CDR1 LGHDT and CDR2 YNNKEL (reference sequence). The V end was cut by 0 bases, the J end by 4 bases, with 12 bases between. The CDR3 is 15 amino acids.

This chain joins TRBV7-4 and TRBJ2-1; maybe TRBD2 (5 bases). V was pared by 2 bases and J by 4 bases, with 18 bases between. Germline lookup yields CDR1 SGHVT and CDR2 SQSDAQ. The CDR3 covers 17 residues. The CDR3, as DNA: TGTGCCAGCAGCTTATTTTTTGGAGCGGAAGCTTACAATGAGCAGTTCTTC. This encodes CASSLFFGAEAYNEQFF.

The CDR3 sequence is CASSLGTGGFGQYF. In DNA, the CDR3 is TGTGCCAGCAGCTTAGGGACAGGGGGGTTTGGCCAGTACTTC. The genes are TRBV11-2 and TRBJ2-5; 10 nucleotides agree with TRBD1. This CDR3 spans 14 amino acids. Germline CDR1 reads SGHAT; CDR2 reads FQNNGV. With V trimmed by 1 base and J by 10 bases, 6 bases remained unmatched.

The genes are TRBV28 and TRBJ2-1; D may be TRBD2 (5 bases). Germline-derived CDR1 and CDR2 are MDHEN and SYDVKM. CDR3 size: 11 residues. V shed 6 bases and J shed 8 bases, with 8 bases lying between them. The CDR3 spells CASSPSYEQFF. The DNA for the CDR3 is TGTGCCAGCAGCCCTAGCTATGAGCAGTTCTTC.

J is TRBJ1-4 and V is TRBV11-2; 7 bases line up with TRBD1. The CDR3 runs 14 residues. Germline assignment: CDR1 SGHAT and CDR2 FQNNGV. V shed 5 bases and J 7 bases; nucleotides not matched to a gene: 7. CDR3 region: CASSLGQMSEKLFF. The CDR3 bases are TGTGCCAGCAGCCTGGGACAGATGTCTGAAAAACTGTTTTTT.

This clone was seen only once. Additional DNA sequences in this sample encode the identical CDR3. This chain connects TRBV7-9 to TRBJ1-2, with 7 bases lining up with TRBD1. This CDR3 region has 13 residues. J was trimmed by 8 bases and V by 3 bases; bases with no gene match: 6. Per the germline V gene, CDR1 is SEHNR and CDR2 is FQNEAQ (reference sequence). The CDR3 coding sequence is TGTGCCAGCAGCTTGGGGCAGGGGGAAGGCTACACCTTC. Its protein is CASSLGQGEGYTF.

This chain links TRBV15 with TRBJ2-7, with 14 nucleotides matching TRBD2. The germline V gene encodes CDR1 LNHNV and CDR2 YYDKDF (reference sequence). This CDR3 is 18 amino acids long. The V gene end was trimmed by 5 bases and the J gene end by 1 base; junction bases not matched to a gene: 10. The CDR3 nucleotides are TGTGCCACCAGCGGCCTGACTAGCGGGAGGGCCGGGTCCTACGAGCAGTACTTC. Its protein is CATSGLTSGRAGSYEQYF.

The CDR3 here is CASTAPGQGYNEQFF. The CDR3 nucleotides are TGTGCCAGCACCGCACCCGGGCAGGGCTACAATGAGCAGTTCTTC. The V and J genes are TRBV5-4 and TRBJ2-1, with D perhaps TRBD1 (5 bases). Trimming took off 6 bases at V and 3 bases at J, with 16 bases between the two ends. Per the germline V gene, CDR1 is SGHNT and CDR2 is YYREEE (reference sequence). This CDR3 contains 15 residues.

The chain is built from TRBV7-9 and TRBJ1-3; D remains ambiguous. Germline CDR1 is SEHNR and CDR2 is FQNEAQ (reference sequence). There are 14 residues in the CDR3. V gave up 5 bases and J gave up 0 bases, with 8 bases separating them. CDR3 residues: CASSLDNSGNTIYF. The CDR3 nucleotides are TGTGCCAGCAGCCTTGACAACTCTGGAAACACCATATATTTT.

V is TRBV4-1 and J is TRBJ2-2; D is perhaps TRBD2 (5 bases). The CDR3 loop spans 18 amino acids. V lost 1 base, J lost 0 bases, and 15 bases lay in between. Germline loops: CDR1 MGHRA, CDR2 YSYEKL. CDR3 protein: CASSQGIFGSANTGELFF. CDR3 bases: TGCGCCAGCAGCCAAGGGATATTTGGGAGCGCGAACACCGGGGAGCTGTTTTTT.

This clone was picked up a small number of times. The rearrangement uses TRBV28 and TRBJ2-7; 10 bases align to TRBD1. Trimming took 5 bases from V and 4 from J; bases not matched to a gene: 11. Per the germline V gene, CDR1 is MDHEN and CDR2 is SYDVKM. The CDR3 sequence is 16 residues long. The CDR3 nucleotides are TGTGCCAGCAGTCTCGCCGTGGGACAGGGGTTATACGAGCAGTACTTC. It translates to CASSLAVGQGLYEQYF.

J is TRBJ2-3 and V is TRBV15, with D possibly being TRBD2 (5 bases). The germline V gene has CDR1 LNHNV and CDR2 YYDKDF (reference sequence). The CDR3 contains 13 residues. Trimming pared 3 bases from V and 9 bases from J, leaving 13 bases between. CDR3 DNA sequence: TGTGCCACCAGCAGCAGACCCTCGGGAACGCAGTATTTT. Translating it yields CATSSRPSGTQYF.

The chain carries TRBV25-1 and TRBJ1-2; 7 bases agree with TRBD1. The CDR3 contains 15 residues. CDR1 is MGHDK and CDR2 is SYGVNS in the germline V gene. The junction had 7 bases not matched to a gene; V was cut back by 5 bases and J by 1 base. This chain's CDR3 is CASSPQGVINYGYTF. CDR3 nucleotide sequence: TGTGCCAGCAGTCCCCAGGGGGTTATTAACTATGGCTACACCTTC.

V usage is TRBV19 and J usage is TRBJ2-5; a weak D match, TRBD2 (5 bases). Trimming took 5 bases from V and 4 from J, leaving 17 bases between them. The CDR3 is 15 residues long. Germline CDR1 reads LNHDA; CDR2 reads SQIVND (reference sequence). The DNA for the CDR3 is TGTGCCAGTAGTCCCTCACTTGGCGGGCGAGAGACCCAGTACTTC. Its translation is CASSPSLGGRETQYF.